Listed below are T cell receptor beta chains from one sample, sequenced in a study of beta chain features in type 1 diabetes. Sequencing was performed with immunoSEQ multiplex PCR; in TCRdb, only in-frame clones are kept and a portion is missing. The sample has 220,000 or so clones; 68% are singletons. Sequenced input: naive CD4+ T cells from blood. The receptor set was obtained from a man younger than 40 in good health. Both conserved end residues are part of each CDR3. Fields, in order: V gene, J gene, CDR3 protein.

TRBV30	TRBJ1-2	CAWTPGNYGYTF
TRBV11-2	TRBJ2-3	CASSPDWEPTDTQYF
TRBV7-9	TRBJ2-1	CASSLAGGANEQFF
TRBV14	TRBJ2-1	CASSQNSGGGNEQFF
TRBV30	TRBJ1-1	CAWSVRGLNRGSPEAFF
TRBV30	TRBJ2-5	CAWSVSARAQETQYF
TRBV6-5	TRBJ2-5	CASSRSTGRETQYF
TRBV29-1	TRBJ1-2	CSVEAGTAYGYTF
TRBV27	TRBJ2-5	CASGLAGGETQYF
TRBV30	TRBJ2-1	CAWSQAGNYNEQFF
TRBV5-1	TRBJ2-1	CASSFTSSEQFF
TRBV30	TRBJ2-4	CAWSVWGVGDIQYF
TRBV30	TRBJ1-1	CAWKIAKNTEAFF
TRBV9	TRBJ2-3	CASSVDEGRFTDTQYF
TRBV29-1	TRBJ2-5	CSVAVLQETQYF
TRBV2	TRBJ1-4	CASGVTRDEKLFF
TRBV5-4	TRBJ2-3	CASSSPSGRAMDTQYF
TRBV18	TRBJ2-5	CASSPTIIDRRQEYF
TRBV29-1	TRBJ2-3	CSVRTSGTSVNTQYF
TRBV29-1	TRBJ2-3	CSAGQGATDTQYF
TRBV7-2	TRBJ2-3	CASSPGTSGRTDTQYF
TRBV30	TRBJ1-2	CAWSVGLVNYGYTF
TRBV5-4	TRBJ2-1	CASSLERQHNEQFF
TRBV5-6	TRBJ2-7	CASSFRRISYEQYF
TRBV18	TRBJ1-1	CASSPSEMNTEAFF
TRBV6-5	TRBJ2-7	CAISTGASYEQYF
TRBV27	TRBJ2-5	CASSLTPATGGVKTQYF
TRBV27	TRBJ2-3	CASSQGQGVTDTQYF
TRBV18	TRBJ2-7	CASSPSGRQSHEQYF
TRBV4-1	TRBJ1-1	CASSQRDYTEAFF
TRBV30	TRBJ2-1	CAWSVMGQYNEQFF
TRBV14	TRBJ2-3	CASSQVTDTQYF
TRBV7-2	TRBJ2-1	CASSLAAGVHNEQFF
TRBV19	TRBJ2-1	CASSPRLAGGPGEQFF
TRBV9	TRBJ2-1	CASSVRRESSYNEQFF
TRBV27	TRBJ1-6	CASSPRQGDNSPLHF
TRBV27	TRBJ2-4	CASSGIGQGNIQYF
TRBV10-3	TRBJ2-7	CAISKIAGVGYEQYF
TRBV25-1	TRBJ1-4	CASSEGSPNEKLFF
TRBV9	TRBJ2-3	CASSVVVGMDTQYF
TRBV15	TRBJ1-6	CATSPQTVPVDSPLHF
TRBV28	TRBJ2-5	CASSSLFLETQYF
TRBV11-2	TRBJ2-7	CASSSALAVSLYEQYF
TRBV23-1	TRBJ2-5	CASSQFPHETQYF
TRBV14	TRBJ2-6	CASSQDIKVSGANVLTF
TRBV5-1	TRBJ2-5	CASSLGGQETQYF
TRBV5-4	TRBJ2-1	CASSGPGQGNYEQFF
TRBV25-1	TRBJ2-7	CASSEGDNSIYEQYF
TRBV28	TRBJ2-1	CASIVDNEQFF
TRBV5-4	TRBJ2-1	CASSRDSSYNEQFF
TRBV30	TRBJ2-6	CAWSVRHGPGGVLTF
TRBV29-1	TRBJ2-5	CSFIVTGPKGTQYF
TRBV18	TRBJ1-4	CASSPTTDGKLFF
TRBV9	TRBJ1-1	CASSVVQGDTEAFF
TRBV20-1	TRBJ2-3	CSASSTDTQYF
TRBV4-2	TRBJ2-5	CASSPSRQGKKETQYF
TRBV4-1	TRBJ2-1	CASNPSGVLSYNEQFF